This TCR beta chain was retrieved from a study of cytomegalovirus exposure and HLA in healthy donors. Study-level information: Early on, a data release was issued that held 85 million to 95 million unique TCRs from HLA-typed donors. Notes on the study in general: A classifier reportedly called cytomegalovirus status with high sensitivity and specificity. Highly shared variants forming one cluster were likely a sequencing artifact. As was reported, the HLA-A and HLA-B alleles of most subjects were accurately predicted from TCR beta sequences.

As regards this clone: Its matching antigen is unknown.

Primers for the PCR totalled 60 Vbeta and 13 Jbeta. The assay was immunoSEQ multiplex PCR, and TCRdb's table has in-frame clones only and misses some. The table has around 200,000 clones, 79% seen once. Trimming shortened V by 5 bases and J by 6 bases, and 17 bases separated the two germline ends. The CDR3 runs to 15 residues. Looked up from germline, CDR1 is SGHAT and CDR2 is FQNNGV. The rearrangement joins TRBV11-2 to TRBJ1-5; D might be TRBD1 (5 bases). The TCR comes from a woman between 50 and 59 years old in good health and CMV-seronegative. Sequencing was performed on PBMCs. The CDR3 DNA reads as TGTGCCAGCAGCCCCACCTGGGGGGTTGGTCAGCCCCAGCATTTT. Translation gives CASSPTWGVGQPQHF.